These 18 T cell receptor beta chains came from one sample sequenced in a study of blood T cell repertoires in COVID-19. TCRdb's copy holds only in-frame clones and misses some; the assay was immunoSEQ multiplex PCR. The table includes roughly 280,000 clones, approximately 86% detected once. The sequencing sample was made of peripheral blood. These TCRs come from a man aged 25 to 40 with active or convalescent COVID-19.

The V call is TRBV5-4, the J call TRBJ2-7; unclear D gene. The V gene's germline CDR1 is SGHNT and CDR2 YYREEE (reference sequence). The V and J ends lost 3 bases and 4 bases respectively, with 11 bases between them. The CDR3 totals 13 residues. The CDR3 spells CASSSAVAYEQYF. The CDR3 region has the DNA TGTGCCAGCAGCTCGGCGGTCGCGTACGAGCAGTACTTC.

The chain is built from TRBV6-5 and TRBJ1-2; a possible D gene is TRBD1 (5 bases). This CDR3 is built from 12 residues. Germline loops: CDR1 MNHEY, CDR2 SVGAGI. Trimming shortened V by 2 bases and J by 5 bases, and 6 bases separated the two germline ends. The CDR3 is CASSYGAYGYTF. The CDR3 DNA reads TGTGCCAGCAGTTACGGGGCATATGGCTACACCTTC.

The V and J genes are TRBV5-1 and TRBJ2-7, with D maybe TRBD1 (6 bases). The CDR3 is 13 amino acids. Germline V gives CDR1 SGHRS, CDR2 YFSETQ. V shed 4 bases and J shed 4 bases, with 12 bases lying between them. As DNA, the CDR3 is TGCGCCAGCAGCGACCCAGGGGCGTACGAGCAGTACTTC. It codes for CASSDPGAYEQYF.

The CDR3 reads CASSPIRTRNQPQHF. CDR3 bases: TGTGCCAGCAGCCCGATTCGAACACGCAATCAGCCCCAGCATTTT. The V call is TRBV7-8, the J call TRBJ1-5; D gene ambiguous. This CDR3 comprises 15 residues. Germline V lookup: CDR1 SGHVS, CDR2 FQNEAQ. Trimming removed 5 bases from V and 2 bases from J, with 13 bases in between.

The V gene is TRBV3-1 (or the pseudogene TRBV3-2), the J gene TRBJ1-5; tentatively, D is TRBD1 (5 bases). V was trimmed by 4 bases and J by 4 bases, leaving 8 bases between them. CDR3 length equals 13 residues. The germline gives CDR1 LGHDT, CDR2 YNNKEL (reference sequence). The CDR3 DNA follows: TGTGCCAGCAGCCGACAGACAAATCAGCCCCAGCATTTT. Translated: CASSRQTNQPQHF.

The genes are TRBV4-2 and TRBJ2-7, with 7 bases that match TRBD2. Germline CDR1 reads LGHNA; CDR2 reads YNFKEQ. The CDR3 totals 15 residues. The trim removed 0 bases at V and 4 bases at J, leaving 6 bases unmatched. Here the CDR3 reads CASSQDFRGEYEQYF. The CDR3 nucleotides are TGTGCCAGCAGCCAAGATTTCCGGGGGGAATACGAGCAGTACTTC.

The V and J genes are TRBV5-6 and TRBJ1-2; TRBD1 matches at 9 bases. V trimming: 4 bases; J trimming: 4 bases; junction bases outside the gene matches: 5. Germline V gene data show CDR1 as SGHDT and CDR2 as YYEEEE. This CDR3 comprises 14 residues. DNA for the CDR3: TGTGCCAGCAGCCTGGACAGGGGACTCTATGGCTACACCTTC. Translated: CASSLDRGLYGYTF.

J is TRBJ1-3 and V is TRBV5-4; tentative D call: TRBD1 (5 bases). V lost 1 base and J 7 bases, leaving 15 bases between the germline ends. The CDR3 sequence is 15 residues long. The germline V gene has CDR1 SGHNT and CDR2 YYREEE (reference sequence). Written as DNA, the CDR3 is TGTGCCAGCAGCTTGCTTTTCGATGGGGGGAACACCATATATTTT. Amino acids: CASSLLFDGGNTIYF.

V usage is TRBV5-8 and J usage is TRBJ2-7, with D possibly TRBD2 on 5 matching bases. This CDR3 contains 13 residues. V gave up 2 bases and J gave up 6 bases, with 12 bases separating them. Germline V gene sequence: CDR1 SGHTS, CDR2 YDEGEE. As DNA, the CDR3 is TGTGCCAGCAGCTTCCGAGGAGGCGGCGAGCAGTACTTC. Encoded protein: CASSFRGGGEQYF.

The V call is TRBV5-4, the J call TRBJ1-2; D possibly corresponds to TRBD1 (5 bases). Germline values: CDR1 SGHNT, CDR2 YYREEE (reference sequence). V shed 5 bases and J shed 8 bases, with 16 bases lying between them. The length of the CDR3 is 13 residues. The CDR3 DNA reads as TGTGCCAGCAGGATGCTCGGGGGTCAGGGCTACACCTTC. This translates into CASRMLGGQGYTF. Full variable domain (missing parts from reference TRBV5-4 and TRBJ1-2): ETGVTQSPTHLIKTRGQQVTLRCSSQSGHNTVSWYQQALGQGPQFIFQYYREEENGRGNFPPRFSGLQFPNYSSELNVNALELDDSALYLCASRMLGGQGYTFGSGTRLTVV.

The gene calls are TRBV5-1 and TRBJ1-1; TRBD1 aligns across 10 bases. This CDR3 spans 14 amino acids. V was pared by 4 bases and J by 5 bases, with 5 bases of the junction left unmatched. The germline V gene encodes CDR1 SGHRS and CDR2 YFSETQ. The CDR3 spells CASSGDRGLTEAFF. In nucleotides, the CDR3 is TGCGCCAGCAGCGGAGACAGGGGGCTTACTGAAGCTTTCTTT.

The chain joins TRBV6-2 or TRBV6-3 to TRBJ1-2; possible D gene TRBD1, 5 bases. There are 12 residues in the CDR3. The ends were cut back, 5 bases at V and 8 bases at J, with 12 bases in the middle. Looked up from germline, CDR1 is MNHEY and CDR2 is SVGEGT. CDR3 sequence reads: CASSLSGYGYTF. CDR3 nucleotides: TGTGCCAGCAGTCTCTCAGGGTACGGCTACACCTTC.

The CDR3 sequence is CASSGAAGGLKRTQYF. The CDR3 DNA is TGTGCCAGCAGCGGCGCAGCGGGGGGGCTTAAGCGTACGCAGTATTTT. The chain is built from TRBV7-2 and TRBJ2-3; TRBD2 agrees at 10 bases. After removal of 5 bases from V and 8 bases from J, the junction contained 13 bases not matched to a gene. This CDR3 has 16 amino acids. CDR1 is SGHTA and CDR2 is FQGNSA in the germline V gene. Together with reference TRBV7-2 and TRBJ2-3, the CDR3 gives the full variable domain: GAGVSQSPSNKVTEKGKDVELRCDPISGHTALYWYRQSLGQGLEFLIYFQGNSAPDKSGLPSDRFSAERTGGSVSTLTIQRTQQEDSAVYLCASSGAAGGLKRTQYFGPGTRLTVL.

The V and J genes are TRBV7-9 and TRBJ1-1, with D unclear. Trimming cost V 8 bases and J 3 bases, with 13 bases left between them. CDR1 SEHNR and CDR2 FQNEAQ come from the germline V gene (reference sequence). The length of the CDR3 is 13 residues. The CDR3 reads CASRSPIHTEAFF. The CDR3 coding sequence is TGTGCCAGCCGATCCCCTATACACACTGAAGCTTTCTTT.

This clone was counted only a few times. The rearrangement links TRBV7-2 to TRBJ1-2, with 8 nucleotides matching TRBD1. The CDR3 has 15 amino acids. The J segment lost 1 base and the V segment lost 4 bases, leaving 5 bases of the junction unmatched. The germline CDR1 and CDR2 sequences are SGHTA and FQGNSA. The CDR3 bases are TGTGCCAGCAGCTCAAACAGGGGGGTTAACTATGGCTACACCTTC. It is translated as CASSSNRGVNYGYTF.

The gene calls are TRBV19 and TRBJ1-2; 7 bases are a match to TRBD1. The CDR3 is 12 amino acids. The germline gives CDR1 LNHDA, CDR2 SQIVND (reference sequence). J lost 3 bases, V lost 9 bases, and 4 bases had no gene match. The CDR3 here is CASDGTDYGYTF. In nucleotides, the CDR3 is TGTGCCAGCGACGGGACAGACTATGGCTACACCTTC.

The chain joins TRBV3-1 (or the pseudogene TRBV3-2) to TRBJ2-7, with no clear D. The V gene's germline CDR1 is LGHDT and CDR2 YNNKEL (reference sequence). This CDR3 is 13 amino acids long. Trimming removed 1 base at V and 0 bases at J, with 4 bases between. The CDR3 loop reads CASSQGSSYEQYF. The CDR3 region has the DNA TGTGCCAGCAGCCAAGGTAGCTCCTACGAGCAGTACTTC.

The rearrangement joins TRBV5-1 to TRBJ1-5; no firm D call. The CDR3 has 17 amino acids. In germline, CDR1 is SGHRS, CDR2 YFSETQ. The ends were cut back, 4 bases at V and 0 bases at J, with 17 bases in the middle. The DNA for the CDR3 is TGCGCCAGCAGCCCCGGGAACCTCCCAGATAGCAATCAGCCCCAGCATTTT. Residues: CASSPGNLPDSNQPQHF.